These 27 T cell receptor beta chains were sequenced from one sample in a study of molecular identifiers for immune sequencing clone quantification. Via MiXCR, TCRdb re-called the PCR reads, giving one row per CDR3 protein. The sample yields 400,000 to 600,000 distinct CDR3 sequences, less than 30% seen once. Sequenced input: naive CD8+ T cells from blood, with Jurkat cell RNA spiked in. Regarding subset: FACS-sorted CD8+CD4-CCR7+CD45RA+ naive T cells. These receptors were taken from a human donor in good health. Some libraries in this study had Jurkat cell RNA spiked in.

In its sample, this clonotype was seen a few times. CDR3 nucleotides: TGTGCCAGCAGTGAATTTGGGGGCCTAAACTATGGCTACACCTTC. Translating gives CASSEFGGLNYGYTF. The V gene is TRBV2, the J gene TRBJ1-2, with D tentatively TRBD1 (6 bases). The CDR3 consists of 15 residues. CDR1 and CDR2 from the germline V gene are SNHLY and FYNNEI. V was pared by 2 bases and J by 2 bases, with 12 bases between.

This clonotype was observed a few times. The chain joins TRBV16 to TRBJ2-1; D is unresolved. CDR1 is KGHSY and CDR2 is FQNENV in the germline V gene. The V end was cut by 0 bases, the J end by 5 bases, with 8 bases between. The CDR3 has 14 amino acids. CDR3 nucleotides: TGTGCCAGCAGCCAATCAGGCAGGAACAATGAGCAGTTCTTC. This sequence encodes CASSQSGRNNEQFF.

In this sample, this clonotype turned up a few times. This chain connects TRBV29-1 to TRBJ2-7; 11 bases align to TRBD1. V trimming: 7 bases; J trimming: 4 bases; junction bases outside the gene matches: 6. CDR1 is SQVTM, CDR2 ANQGSEA, per germline. The CDR3 loop spans 13 amino acids. The CDR3 loop is CSARTGGGYEQYF. CDR3 bases: TGCAGCGCCCGGACAGGGGGCGGGTACGAGCAGTACTTC.

This clonotype has a single count. V gene TRBV6-2 or TRBV6-3 combines with J gene TRBJ1-1, with 9 bases lining up with TRBD1. Germline CDR1 is MNHEY and CDR2 is SVGEGT. V lost 5 bases and J lost 6; bases outside the gene matches: 16. The CDR3 is 17 amino acids. The CDR3 protein is CASSKPDRRDRAPEAFF. DNA for the CDR3: TGTGCCAGCAGTAAACCGGACCGCCGGGACAGGGCTCCTGAAGCTTTCTTT.

The V call is TRBV4-3, the J call TRBJ2-2, with 10 bases aligning to TRBD2. The CDR3 runs to 18 residues. The V gene end was trimmed by 0 bases and the J gene end by 4 bases; junction bases not matched to a gene: 8. Looked up from germline, CDR1 is LGHNA and CDR2 is YSLEER. In DNA, the CDR3 is TGCGCCAGCAGCCAAGATTCCAGCGGGGGGGCCCTCACCGGGGAGCTGTTTTTT. Translating it yields CASSQDSSGGALTGELFF.

This clonotype has ten or more counts. The rearrangement joins TRBV4-1 to TRBJ2-5; 10 bases are shared with TRBD1. The ends lost 6 bases at V and 1 base at J; junction bases unmatched: 8. CDR1 and CDR2 from the germline V gene are MGHRA and YSYEKL. CDR3 size: 16 residues. The CDR3, as DNA: TGCGCCAGCAGGCCGGGACAGGGGTTTGGCCAAGAGACCCAGTACTTC. Translating gives CASRPGQGFGQETQYF.

The chain recombines TRBV6-5 with TRBJ2-7; the D gene is possibly TRBD2 (6 bases). Germline CDR1 and CDR2: MNHEY and SVGAGI. Trimming took 4 bases from V and 5 from J, leaving 18 bases between them. This CDR3 is built from 15 residues. The CDR3 loop reads CASSSLRREFNEQYF. In nucleotides, the CDR3 is TGTGCCAGCAGTTCGCTTAGGAGGGAGTTCAACGAGCAGTACTTC.

The gene calls are TRBV7-9 and TRBJ2-5, with 8 bases fitting TRBD2. The CDR3 is 14 residues long. Germline CDR1 reads SEHNR; CDR2 reads FQNEAQ (reference sequence). J was trimmed by 5 bases and V by 3 bases; bases with no gene match: 5. The CDR3 protein is CASSFGGAMETQYF. The CDR3 DNA sequence: TGTGCCAGCAGCTTCGGGGGGGCCATGGAGACCCAGTACTTC.

The table lists this clonotype with many counts. The rearrangement joins TRBV5-4 to TRBJ2-3; D unclear. Germline-derived CDR1 and CDR2 are SGHNT and YYREEE (reference sequence). The CDR3 covers 15 residues. V gave up 2 bases and J gave up 0 bases, with 10 bases separating them. The CDR3 is CASSFSGYSTDTQYF. The CDR3 bases are TGTGCCAGCAGCTTCTCTGGCTATAGCACAGATACGCAGTATTTT.

The sample holds a few counts of this clonotype. This rearrangement joins TRBV9 to TRBJ2-7; D ambiguous. The CDR3 has 11 residues. The ends were cut back, 0 bases at V and 5 bases at J, with 3 bases in the middle. Germline V gene lookup returns CDR1 SGDLS and CDR2 YYNGEE. CDR3 sequence reads: CASSVAHEQYF. CDR3 DNA: TGTGCCAGCAGCGTAGCCCACGAGCAGTACTTC.

The chain uses TRBV7-2 and TRBJ2-3; TRBD2 matches 12 bases. Germline V gene data show CDR1 as SGHTA and CDR2 as FQGNSA. This CDR3 has 20 residues. Losses at the gene ends were 1 base for V and 3 bases for J; bases not matched to a gene: 14. CDR3 in amino acids: CASSLDPGFGTSGGTDTQYF. CDR3 coding DNA: TGTGCCAGCAGCTTAGACCCCGGGTTTGGTACTAGCGGGGGGACAGATACGCAGTATTTT.

A note on this clonotype: A read error may explain this, as a much larger clone is one base away. This chain uses TRBV29-1 with TRBJ1-2; 7 bases line up with TRBD1. CDR3 length equals 15 residues. The germline V gene encodes CDR1 SQVTM and CDR2 ANQGSEA. J was trimmed by 3 bases and V by 4 bases; bases with no gene match: 11. For the CDR3, the DNA is TGCAGCGTTGGAGATGTGAGACAGGGTGACTATGGCTACACCTTC. This codes for CSVGDVRQGDYGYTF.

Worth noting for this clonotype: A read error is possible here, since a much larger clone lies one base away. V gene TRBV6-2 or TRBV6-3 combines with J gene TRBJ1-5; D is undetermined. The CDR3 totals 15 residues. Germline CDR1 is MNHEY and CDR2 is SVGEGT. The germline V and J ends were trimmed by 6 bases and 2 bases, with 14 bases remaining between them. The CDR3 DNA reads TGTGCCAGCAGACCGAACGGCATTCGCAATCAGCCCCAGCATTTT. This sequence encodes CASRPNGIRNQPQHF.

This clonotype was recorded once. A much more abundant neighbour one base away suggests this may be a read error. This chain links TRBV28 with TRBJ2-3; D is uncertain. The CDR3 contains 14 residues. With 8 bases removed from V and 6 bases from J, the gap between germline ends came to 18 bases. Germline V gene data show CDR1 as MDHEN and CDR2 as SYDVKM. The CDR3 reads CASSFRPEPDTQYF. The CDR3 DNA reads as TGTGCCAGCTCCTTTCGGCCTGAACCGGATACGCAGTATTTT.

The chain has TRBV10-3 and TRBJ2-6; unclear D gene. The CDR3 is made up of 15 amino acids. CDR1 and CDR2 (germline): ENHRY, SYGVKD. Trimming removed 0 bases from V and 0 bases from J, with 3 bases in between. CDR3 protein: CAISESGSGANVLTF. The CDR3 nucleotides are TGTGCCATCAGTGAGTCTGGCTCTGGGGCCAACGTCCTGACTTTC.

V gene TRBV5-6 combines with J gene TRBJ1-2, with D unresolved. Germline V gene sequence: CDR1 SGHDT, CDR2 YYEEEE. V dropped 4 bases and J dropped 6 bases, with 16 bases sitting between them. The CDR3 extends over 14 amino acids. CDR3 bases: TGTGCCAGCAGCCAGTCATCGTTAGTTCATGGCTACACCTTC. Its translation is CASSQSSLVHGYTF.

There are a few counts of this clonotype. The DNA for the CDR3 is TGTGCCACCTCGAATCGGGACCGAGGCTTAGCCAAAAACATTCAGTACTTC. Amino acid sequence: CATSNRDRGLAKNIQYF. This sequence joins TRBV13 and TRBJ2-4; D may be TRBD1 or TRBD2 (5 bases each). The CDR3 loop spans 17 amino acids. V lost 10 bases and J 0 bases, leaving 22 bases between the germline ends. CDR1 is PRHDT, CDR2 FYEKMQ, per germline (reference sequence).

The V gene is TRBV4-1, the J gene TRBJ1-3; the D is unclear. The CDR3 covers 15 residues. V lost 0 bases, J lost 4 bases, and 10 bases lay in between. The V gene's germline CDR1 is MGHRA and CDR2 YSYEKL. In nucleotides, the CDR3 is TGCGCCAGCAGCCAAGATCTATCCGAAGGAAACACCATATATTTT. This encodes CASSQDLSEGNTIYF.

This clonotype was picked up a small number of times. The chain uses TRBV3-1 and TRBJ2-7, with a tentative D call TRBD1 (6 bases). Looked up from germline, CDR1 is LGHDT and CDR2 is YNNKEL (reference sequence). Trimming pared 1 base from V and 6 bases from J, leaving 13 bases between. The CDR3 loop spans 14 amino acids. The CDR3 region is CASSQAAGAREQYF. CDR3 DNA sequence: TGTGCCAGCAGCCAAGCGGCAGGGGCCCGCGAGCAGTACTTC.

This clonotype was counted ten times or more. This sequence joins TRBV20-1 and TRBJ1-6; 9 bases are a match to TRBD1. V dropped 1 base and J dropped 5; count of bases not matched to a gene: 9. The CDR3 length is 17 residues. Germline V gene lookup returns CDR1 DFQATT and CDR2 SNEGSKA (reference sequence). CDR3 DNA sequence: TGCAGTGCTAGAGGTGAACAGGGGGCCGTGGATAATTCACCCCTCCACTTT. Translating it yields CSARGEQGAVDNSPLHF.

This clonotype was detected many times. The chain carries TRBV7-6 and TRBJ2-7; 7 positions match TRBD1. CDR3 size: 14 residues. V lost 8 bases, J lost 1 base, and 8 bases stayed unmatched. CDR1 SGHVS and CDR2 FNYEAQ come from the germline V gene. The CDR3 bases are TGTGCCAGCGCCCGGGACAGCATTTCCTACGAGCAGTACTTC. This translates into CASARDSISYEQYF. Full variable domain (missing parts from reference TRBV7-6 and TRBJ2-7): GAGVSQSPRYKVTKRGQDVALRCDPISGHVSLYWYRQALGQGPEFLTYFNYEAQQDKSGLPNDRFSAERPEGSISTLTIQRTEQRDSAMYRCASARDSISYEQYFGPGTRLTVT.

The sample holds a few counts of this clonotype. The chain employs TRBV13 and TRBJ2-7; D uncertain. The length of the CDR3 is 11 residues. Germline V gene sequence: CDR1 PRHDT, CDR2 FYEKMQ (reference sequence). Deletions cut 3 bases from V and 3 bases from J, with 3 bases between. CDR3 coding DNA: TGTGCCAGCAGCTTGATCTACGAGCAGTACTTC. Amino acids: CASSLIYEQYF. Variable domain in full (rest from reference TRBV13 and TRBJ2-7): AAGVIQSPRHLIKEKRETATLKCYPIPRHDTVYWYQQGPGQDPQFLISFYEKMQSDKGSIPDRFSAQQFSDYHSELNMSSLELGDSALYFCASSLIYEQYFGPGTRLTVT.

Notes on this clonotype: This could be a read error, since a much larger clone is one nucleotide away. The chain recombines TRBV27 with TRBJ2-3; D possibly uses TRBD1 or TRBD2 (5 bases each). Germline CDR1 and CDR2: MNHEY and SMNVEV (reference sequence). This CDR3 has 14 residues. In nucleotides, the CDR3 is TGTGCCGGCAGTAGAGAGCCTCCGGGACCCGACCAGTATTTT. This encodes CAGSREPPGPDQYF.

This clonotype has at least ten counts. This chain joins TRBV7-9 and TRBJ1-1; D is undetermined. Trimming pared 5 bases from V and 6 bases from J, leaving 13 bases between. This CDR3 comprises 13 residues. Germline values: CDR1 SEHNR, CDR2 FQNEAQ (reference sequence). The CDR3 region is CASSTPGGPEAFF. The CDR3 DNA reads TGTGCCAGCAGCACCCCAGGCGGGCCTGAAGCTTTCTTT.

In the case of this clonotype: Sequence at one end of the junction differs from germline and may be a read error. J is TRBJ1-1 and V is TRBV27; 7 bases map to TRBD1. Germline V gene data show CDR1 as MNHEY and CDR2 as SMNVEV (reference sequence). CDR3 size: 15 residues. As DNA, the CDR3 is TGTGCCAGCAGTCTAGGAGCAGGGGGGGCTGTGGAGGCTTCCTTT. Protein: CASSLGAGGAVEASF.

This clonotype occurred a few times. The chain recombines TRBV29-1 with TRBJ2-7, with TRBD1 identical over 8 bases. CDR3 size: 16 residues. Trimming cost V 5 bases and J 3 bases; bases outside gene matches: 15. Germline CDR1 reads SQVTM; CDR2 reads ANQGSEA. CDR3 region: CSVRTRRQGSVYEQYF. CDR3 DNA sequence: TGCAGCGTTCGGACCCGGCGACAGGGGAGTGTCTACGAGCAGTACTTC.

The gene calls are TRBV5-1 and TRBJ1-2; 10 bases are a match to TRBD1. V lost 4 bases, J lost 1 base, and 10 bases stayed unmatched. This CDR3 has 17 amino acids. CDR1 and CDR2 from the germline V gene are SGHRS and YFSETQ. The DNA of the CDR3 is TGCGCCAGCAGCCCCGGGACAGGGGTCTACCTTAACTATGGCTACACCTTC. The encoded protein is CASSPGTGVYLNYGYTF.